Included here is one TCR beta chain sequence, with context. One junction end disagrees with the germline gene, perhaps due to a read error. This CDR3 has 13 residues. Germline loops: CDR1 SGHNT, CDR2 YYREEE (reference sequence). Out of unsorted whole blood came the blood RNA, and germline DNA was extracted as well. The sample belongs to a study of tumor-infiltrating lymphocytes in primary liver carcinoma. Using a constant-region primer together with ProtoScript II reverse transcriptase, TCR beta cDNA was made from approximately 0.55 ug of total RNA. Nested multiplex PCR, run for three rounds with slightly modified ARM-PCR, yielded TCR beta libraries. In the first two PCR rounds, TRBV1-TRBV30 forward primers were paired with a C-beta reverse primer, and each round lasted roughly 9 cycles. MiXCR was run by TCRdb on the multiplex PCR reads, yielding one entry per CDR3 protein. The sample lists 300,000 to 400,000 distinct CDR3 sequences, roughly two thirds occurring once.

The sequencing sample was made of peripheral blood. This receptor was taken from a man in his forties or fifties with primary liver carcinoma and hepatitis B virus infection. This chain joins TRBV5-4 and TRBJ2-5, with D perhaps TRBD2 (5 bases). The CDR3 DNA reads TGTGCCCGCAGCCTCGAGCGGCTAGAGACCCAGTACTTC. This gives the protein CARSLERLETQYF.